This T cell receptor (beta chain) was captured by sequencing in a study of T cells after posttransplantation cyclophosphamide. V was shortened by 0 bases and J by 4 bases, with 4 bases between the two germline ends. This CDR3 has 13 residues. Germline-derived CDR1 and CDR2 are SGHNT and YYREEE (reference sequence). Treatment was busulfan-fludarabine conditioning, a marrow graft, and cyclophosphamide on days +3 and +4. This clone was observed many times. What it recognizes is unknown. The repertoire was sequenced with immunoSEQ multiplex PCR; TCRdb's copy has only in-frame clones and lacks some. The sample lists 5,000 to 6,500 clones, none appearing once, the ten largest making up around a quarter. Study conclusions and caveats: Later post-transplant blood repertoires were often dominated by donor CD8+ memory clones. Tissue-infiltrating T cells from skin or gut overlapped little with blood T cells. Recipient CMV seropositivity and CMV reactivation strongly tracked TRB clonality.

The sample here was PBMCs, taken 350 to 400 days after allogeneic stem cell transplant with posttransplant cyclophosphamide. This clonotype was sampled from a male patient between 60 and 69 years old who received an allogeneic stem cell transplant from a related donor, was CMV-positive, and had acute GVHD only. Some T cells may be transferred from the graft donor. The chain is built from TRBV5-4 and TRBJ2-2; unclear D gene. Here the CDR3 DNA reads TGTGCCAGCAGCTTGGCTCCCACCGGGGAGCTGTTTTTT. Its translation: CASSLAPTGELFF.